Reported below is one T cell receptor (beta chain). With 5 bases removed from V and 13 bases from J, the gap between germline ends came to 14 bases. This CDR3 has 11 amino acids. The germline V gene encodes CDR1 MNHEY and CDR2 SVGAGI. Assay: immunoSEQ multiplex PCR; the TCRdb copy retains only in-frame clones and omits some. The data contain approximately 250,000 clones, about 87% of them singletons. The data were taken from a study of blood T cell repertoires in COVID-19. Material: PBMCs or T cells enriched from blood (not recorded which). This chain links TRBV6-5 with TRBJ1-2; tentative D call: TRBD1 (5 bases). The origin of this receptor is a woman in her thirties or forties with acute COVID-19. This chain's CDR3 is CASSRGSMSTF. In nucleotides, the CDR3 is TGTGCCAGCAGTAGGGGCTCGATGAGCACCTTC.